Ten or more counts support the clone carrying this T cell receptor beta chain. Its antigen is as yet unknown. Time point meaning: newly diagnosed GD, antithyroid drugs for less than 3 months. The TCR library was made from RNA extracted from PBMCs. Libraries of TCR beta came from iRepertoire HTBI primers plus Arm-PCR of CDR3 regions. MiXCR was run by TCRdb on the multiplex PCR reads, yielding one entry per CDR3 protein. The profile covers more than 450,000 distinct CDR3 sequences, with 15% to 20% appearing a single time and approximately 12% taken by the ten largest. The source of the sample is a study of regulatory T cells in long-lasting Graves disease. Whole-study findings and limits: TCR diversity was lower in persistent Graves' patients than in newly diagnosed ones. The study found persistent patients shared more public clonotypes (roughly 3,000) than new patients (about 990).

The germline V gene encodes CDR1 MDHEN and CDR2 SYDVKM. The ends were cut back, 2 bases at V and 2 bases at J, with 13 bases in the middle. This CDR3 has 15 residues. These data also formed part of another study, on T cells in Graves' hyperthyroidism and ophthalmopathy. That report adds: For the diagnoses, clinical symptoms, serum thyroxine and TRAb, thyroid ultrasound and orbital computed tomography were used. First-round RT-PCR with HTBI primers amplified the TCR CDR3 region.

The origin of this receptor is a man aged 40-50 years with Graves disease. The sample was peripheral blood mononuclear cells (PBMCs), taken at new diagnosis, from a patient treated with antithyroid drugs. This chain joins TRBV28 and TRBJ2-7; maybe TRBD2 (7 bases). CDR3 in DNA: TGTGCCAGCAGTTTACTAGGGGGGGTCACCTACGAGCAGTACTTC. Residues: CASSLLGGVTYEQYF.